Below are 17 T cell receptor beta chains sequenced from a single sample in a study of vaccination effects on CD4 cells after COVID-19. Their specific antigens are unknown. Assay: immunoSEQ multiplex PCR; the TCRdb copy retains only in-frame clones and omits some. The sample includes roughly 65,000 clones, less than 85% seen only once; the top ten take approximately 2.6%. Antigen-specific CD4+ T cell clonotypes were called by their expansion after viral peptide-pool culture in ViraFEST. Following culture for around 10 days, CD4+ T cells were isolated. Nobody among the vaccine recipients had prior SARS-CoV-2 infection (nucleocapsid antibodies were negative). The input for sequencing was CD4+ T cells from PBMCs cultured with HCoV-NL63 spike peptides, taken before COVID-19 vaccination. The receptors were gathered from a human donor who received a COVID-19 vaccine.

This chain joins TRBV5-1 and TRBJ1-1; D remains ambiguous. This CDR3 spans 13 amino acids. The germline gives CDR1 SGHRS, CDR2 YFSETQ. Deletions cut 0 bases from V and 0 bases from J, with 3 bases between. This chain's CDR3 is CASSLGLNTEAFF. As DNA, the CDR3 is TGCGCCAGCAGCTTGGGCCTGAACACTGAAGCTTTCTTT.

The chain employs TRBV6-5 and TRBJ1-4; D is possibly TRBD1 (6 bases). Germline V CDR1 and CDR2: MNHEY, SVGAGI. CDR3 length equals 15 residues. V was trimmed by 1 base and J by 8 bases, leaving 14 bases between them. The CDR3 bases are TGTGCCAGCAGTTACTTTTCAGGGGTTGGGGAAAAACTGTTTTTT. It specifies CASSYFSGVGEKLFF.

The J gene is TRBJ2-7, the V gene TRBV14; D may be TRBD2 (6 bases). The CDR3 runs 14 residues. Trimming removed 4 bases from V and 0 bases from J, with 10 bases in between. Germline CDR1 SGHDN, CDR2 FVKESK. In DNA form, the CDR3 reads TGTGCCAGCAGCCCTCGGGGGAGCTCCTACGAGCAGTACGTC. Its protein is CASSPRGSSYEQYV.

CDR3 in amino acids: CASSMGGVGGNRGYNEQFF. As DNA, the CDR3 is TGTGCCAGTAGTATGGGGGGGGTGGGGGGTAATCGTGGGTACAATGAGCAGTTCTTC. The chain links TRBV19 to TRBJ2-1; 7 nucleotides align to TRBD2. Losses at the gene ends were 3 bases for V and 4 bases for J; bases not matched to a gene: 18. The length of the CDR3 is 19 residues. CDR1 LNHDA and CDR2 SQIVND come from the germline V gene (reference sequence).

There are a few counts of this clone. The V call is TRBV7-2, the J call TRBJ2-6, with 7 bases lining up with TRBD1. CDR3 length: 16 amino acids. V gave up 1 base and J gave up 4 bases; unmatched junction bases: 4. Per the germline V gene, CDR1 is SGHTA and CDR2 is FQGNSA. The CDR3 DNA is TGTGCCAGCAGCTTAGGAGGGGGCTCGGGGGCCAACGTCCTGACTTTC. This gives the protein CASSLGGGSGANVLTF.

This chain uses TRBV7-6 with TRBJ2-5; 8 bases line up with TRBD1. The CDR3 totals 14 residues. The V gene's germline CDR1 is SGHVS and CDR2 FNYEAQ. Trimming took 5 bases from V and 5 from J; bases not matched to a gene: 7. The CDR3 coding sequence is TGTGCCAGCAGCCAGACAGGGGTGAGGGAGACCCAGTACTTC. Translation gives CASSQTGVRETQYF.

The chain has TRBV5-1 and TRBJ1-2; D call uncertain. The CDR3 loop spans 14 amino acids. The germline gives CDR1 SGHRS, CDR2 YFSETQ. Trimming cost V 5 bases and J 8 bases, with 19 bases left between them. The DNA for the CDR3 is TGCGCCAGCAGATCAGGTCCCGGGGTAGGGGGCTACACCTTC. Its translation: CASRSGPGVGGYTF.

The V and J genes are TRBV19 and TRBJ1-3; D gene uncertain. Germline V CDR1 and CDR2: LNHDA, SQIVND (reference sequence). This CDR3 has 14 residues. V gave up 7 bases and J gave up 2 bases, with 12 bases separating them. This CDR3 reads CASTTGSAGNTIYF. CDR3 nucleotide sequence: TGTGCCAGTACTACGGGGTCGGCTGGAAACACCATATATTTT.

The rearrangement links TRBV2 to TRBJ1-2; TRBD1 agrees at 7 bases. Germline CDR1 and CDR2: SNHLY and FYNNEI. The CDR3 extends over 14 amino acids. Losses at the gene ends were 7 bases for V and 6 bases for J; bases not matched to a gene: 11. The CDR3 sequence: CASTKTGTLHGYTF. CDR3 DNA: TGTGCCAGCACTAAGACAGGGACCCTCCATGGCTACACCTTC.

In DNA, the CDR3 is TGTGCCAGCAGCCTCAGGAGTTTGGAGCTGTTTTTT. It translates to CASSLRSLELFF. This chain connects TRBV3-1 (or the pseudogene TRBV3-2) to TRBJ2-2; D ambiguous. With 4 bases removed from V and 10 bases from J, the gap between germline ends came to 10 bases. The CDR3 has 12 residues. Germline CDR1 LGHDT, CDR2 YNNKEL (reference sequence).

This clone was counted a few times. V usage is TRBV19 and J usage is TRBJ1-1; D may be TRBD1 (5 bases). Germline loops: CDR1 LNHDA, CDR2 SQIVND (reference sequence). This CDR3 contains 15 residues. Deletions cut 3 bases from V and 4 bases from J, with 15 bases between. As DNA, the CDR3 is TGTGCCAGTAGTATCCCCCAGGGAGTTATCACTGAAGCTTTCTTT. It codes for CASSIPQGVITEAFF.

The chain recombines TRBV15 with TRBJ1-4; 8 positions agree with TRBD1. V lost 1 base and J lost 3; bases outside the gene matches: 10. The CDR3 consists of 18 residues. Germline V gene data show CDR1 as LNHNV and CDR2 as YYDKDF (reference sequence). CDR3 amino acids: CATSRVPGGAKANEKLFF. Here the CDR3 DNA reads TGTGCCACCAGCAGAGTACCAGGGGGCGCGAAGGCTAATGAAAAACTGTTTTTT. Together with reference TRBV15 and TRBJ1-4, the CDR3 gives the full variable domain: DAMVIQNPRYQVTQFGKPVTLSCSQTLNHNVMYWYQQKSSQAPKLLFHYYDKDFNNEADTPDNFQSRRPNTSFCFLDIRSPGLGDTAMYLCATSRVPGGAKANEKLFFGSGTQLSVL.

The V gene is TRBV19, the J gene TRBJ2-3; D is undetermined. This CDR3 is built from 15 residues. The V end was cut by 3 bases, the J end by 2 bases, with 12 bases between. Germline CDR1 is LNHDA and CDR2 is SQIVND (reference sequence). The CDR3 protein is CASSIGGRFTDTQYF. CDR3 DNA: TGTGCCAGTAGTATTGGCGGCAGATTCACAGATACGCAGTATTTT.

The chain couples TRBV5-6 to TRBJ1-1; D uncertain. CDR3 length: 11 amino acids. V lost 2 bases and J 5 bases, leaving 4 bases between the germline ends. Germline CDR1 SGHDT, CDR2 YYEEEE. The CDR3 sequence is CASSFRTEAFF. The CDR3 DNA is TGTGCCAGCAGCTTTCGTACTGAAGCTTTCTTT.

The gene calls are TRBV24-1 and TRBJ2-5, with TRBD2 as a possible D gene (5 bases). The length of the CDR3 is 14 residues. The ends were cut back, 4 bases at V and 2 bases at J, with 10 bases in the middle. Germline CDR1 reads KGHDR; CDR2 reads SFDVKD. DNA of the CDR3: TGTGCCACCAGTGACCAGACTAATCAAGAGACCCAGTACTTC. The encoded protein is CATSDQTNQETQYF.

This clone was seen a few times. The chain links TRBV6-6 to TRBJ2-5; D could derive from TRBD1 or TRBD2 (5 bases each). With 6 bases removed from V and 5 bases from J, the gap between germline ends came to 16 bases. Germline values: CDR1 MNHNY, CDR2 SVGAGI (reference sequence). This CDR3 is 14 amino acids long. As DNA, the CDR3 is TGTGCCAGCAGACTCCGGGACGCAGGCGAGACCCAGTACTTC. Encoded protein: CASRLRDAGETQYF.

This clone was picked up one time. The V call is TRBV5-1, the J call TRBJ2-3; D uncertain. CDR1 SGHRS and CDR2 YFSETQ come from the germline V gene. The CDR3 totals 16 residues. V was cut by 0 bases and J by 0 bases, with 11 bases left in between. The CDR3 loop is CASSLEGRTSTDTQYF. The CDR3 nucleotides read TGCGCCAGCAGCTTGGAAGGACGAACTAGCACAGATACGCAGTATTTT.